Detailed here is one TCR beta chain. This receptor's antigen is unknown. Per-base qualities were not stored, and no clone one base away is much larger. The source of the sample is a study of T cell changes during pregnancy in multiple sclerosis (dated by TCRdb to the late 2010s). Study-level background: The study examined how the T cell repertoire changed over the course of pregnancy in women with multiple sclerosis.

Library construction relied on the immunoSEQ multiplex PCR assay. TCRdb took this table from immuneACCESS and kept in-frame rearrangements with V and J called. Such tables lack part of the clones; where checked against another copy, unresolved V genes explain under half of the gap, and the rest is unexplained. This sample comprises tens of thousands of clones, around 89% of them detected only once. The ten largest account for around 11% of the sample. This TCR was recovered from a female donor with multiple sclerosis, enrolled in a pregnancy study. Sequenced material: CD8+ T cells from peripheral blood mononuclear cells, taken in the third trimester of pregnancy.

At the DNA level, the sequence is TGTGCCAGCAGCCCTGGGACTGCCTCGAATCAGCCCCAGCATTTT. Its protein reads: CASSPGTASNQPQHF. Here the chain combines TRBV27 and TRBJ1-5; TRBD1 is a possible D gene, resting on 5 matching bases. Measured from the cysteine to the phenylalanine, the CDR3 is 15 residues long. The retained sequence is limited to the CDR3, 45 bases, with the frame set at the first base. V is cut by 6 bases and J by 4 bases, and the space between the germline ends is 16 bases. CDR1 MNHEY and CDR2 SMNVEV are derived from the germline V gene (reference sequence).